This TCR beta chain was profiled in a study of long-term antiretroviral therapy in people with HIV. Findings and caveats of the study: Within the repertoire, clones expanded before ART were dominant at all time points.

In each sample, about 0.95-10 million cryopreserved PBMC were present before DNA extraction. Runs used v3.0 of the immunoSEQ assay and were done at survey level. The study targeted roughly 40,000-50,000 T-cell genomes per sample in sequencing. Here immunoSEQ multiplex PCR was the method, and the copy in TCRdb shows in-frame clones only, minus some. Of about 17,000 clones listed, more than 75% are singletons. Of note for this clone: The target antigen is unknown.

The clonotype originates from a man between 50 and 59 years old with HIV. Material: unsorted PBMCs, obtained 6.9 years after starting antiretroviral therapy.

This CDR3 reads CASKPTANTGELFF. CDR3 DNA sequence: TGTGCCAGCAAACCGACAGCAAACACCGGGGAGCTGTTTTTT. V usage is TRBV2 and J usage is TRBJ2-2; weak D call: TRBD1 (5 bases). The V end was cut by 7 bases, the J end by 2 bases, with 11 bases between. In germline, CDR1 is SNHLY, CDR2 FYNNEI. This CDR3 comprises 14 residues. Filled out from reference TRBV2 and TRBJ2-2, the complete variable domain reads EPEVTQTPSHQVTQMGQEVILRCVPISNHLYFYWYRQILGQKVEFLVSFYNNEISEKSEIFDDQFSVERPDGSNFTLKIRSTKLEDSAMYFCASKPTANTGELFFGEGSRLTVL.